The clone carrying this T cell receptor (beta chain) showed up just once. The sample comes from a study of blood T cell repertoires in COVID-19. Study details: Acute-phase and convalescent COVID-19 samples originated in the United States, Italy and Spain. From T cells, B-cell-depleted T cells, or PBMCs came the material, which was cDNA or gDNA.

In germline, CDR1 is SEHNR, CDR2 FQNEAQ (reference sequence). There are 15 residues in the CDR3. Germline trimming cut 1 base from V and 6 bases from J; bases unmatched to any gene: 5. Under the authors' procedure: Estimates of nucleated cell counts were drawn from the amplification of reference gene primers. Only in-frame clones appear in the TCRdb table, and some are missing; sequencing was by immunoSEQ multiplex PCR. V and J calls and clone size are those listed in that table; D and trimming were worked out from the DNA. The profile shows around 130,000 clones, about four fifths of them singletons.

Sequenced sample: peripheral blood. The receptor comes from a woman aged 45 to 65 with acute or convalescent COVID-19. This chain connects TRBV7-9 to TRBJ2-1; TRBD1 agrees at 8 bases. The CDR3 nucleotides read TGTGCCAGCAGCTTAGAAGCAGGGGGCCTCAATGAGCAGTTCTTC. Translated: CASSLEAGGLNEQFF.